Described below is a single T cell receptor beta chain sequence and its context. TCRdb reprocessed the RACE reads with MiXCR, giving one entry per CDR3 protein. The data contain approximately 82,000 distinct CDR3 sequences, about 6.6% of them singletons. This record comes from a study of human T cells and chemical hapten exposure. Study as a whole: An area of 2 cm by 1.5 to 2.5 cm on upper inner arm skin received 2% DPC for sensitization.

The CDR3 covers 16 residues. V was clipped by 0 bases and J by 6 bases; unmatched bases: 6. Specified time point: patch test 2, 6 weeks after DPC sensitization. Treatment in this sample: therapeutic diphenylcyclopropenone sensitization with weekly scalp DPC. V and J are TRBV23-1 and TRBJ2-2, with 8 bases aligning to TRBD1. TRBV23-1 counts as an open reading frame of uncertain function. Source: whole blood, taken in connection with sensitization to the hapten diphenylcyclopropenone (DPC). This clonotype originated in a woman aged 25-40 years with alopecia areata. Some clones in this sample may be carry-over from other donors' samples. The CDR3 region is CASSQSMTGDPGELFF. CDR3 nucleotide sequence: TGCGCCAGCAGTCAATCGATGACAGGGGATCCCGGGGAGCTGTTTTTT.